The 29 T cell receptor beta chains in this list originate from one sample, sequenced in a study of molecular identifiers for immune sequencing clone quantification. In TCRdb, the PCR reads were re-called with MiXCR into one record per CDR3 protein. The sample comprises over 600,000 distinct CDR3 sequences, less than 20% of which are singletons, and 0.75% to 0.95% rests with the top ten. The sample taken for sequencing was naive CD8+ T cells from blood, with Jurkat cell RNA spiked in. The subset was: FACS-sorted CD8+CD4-CCR7+CD45RA+ naive T cells. The receptors were gathered from a human donor in good health. Some libraries in this study had Jurkat cell RNA spiked in.

The gene calls are TRBV12-3 or TRBV12-4 and TRBJ2-7; D remains unclear. V lost 3 bases and J 6 bases, leaving 12 bases between the germline ends. The length of the CDR3 is 13 residues. The CDR3, as DNA: TGTGCCAGCAGTTTTTCAAGCAGCACCGAGCAGTACTTC. Its protein is CASSFSSSTEQYF.

J is TRBJ2-7 and V is TRBV6-2 or TRBV6-3; D possibly uses TRBD1 or TRBD2 (5 bases each). Germline CDR1 is MNHEY and CDR2 is SVGEGT. CDR3 length equals 17 residues. The V end was cut by 0 bases, the J end by 3 bases, with 18 bases between. DNA for the CDR3: TGTGCCAGCAGTTACTCGATTCTGGGGGAGCGGAACTACGAGCAGTACTTC. Its translation: CASSYSILGERNYEQYF.

The chain uses TRBV19 and TRBJ2-1; tentatively, D is TRBD2 (7 bases). V was cut by 8 bases and J by 10 bases, with 18 bases left in between. The CDR3 sequence is 13 residues long. CDR1 is LNHDA and CDR2 is SQIVND in the germline V gene (reference sequence). The CDR3 is CASGVAGGLEQFF. CDR3 bases: TGTGCCAGTGGTGTCGCCGGGGGGCTCGAGCAGTTCTTC.

This clonotype occurred many times. The chain has TRBV6-5 and TRBJ2-7; D tentatively fits TRBD1 or TRBD2 (7 bases each). V was cut by 1 base and J by 2 bases, with 15 bases left in between. The CDR3 contains 16 residues. The germline CDR1 and CDR2 sequences are MNHEY and SVGAGI. CDR3 amino acids: CASSYWAGGDPYEQYF. DNA of the CDR3: TGTGCCAGCAGTTACTGGGCAGGGGGGGACCCCTACGAGCAGTACTTC.

This clonotype was counted only a few times. The V call is TRBV2, the J call TRBJ2-5; 11 bases fit TRBD1. V lost 3 bases and J lost 5; bases outside the gene matches: 5. The CDR3 runs 15 residues. The germline V gene encodes CDR1 SNHLY and CDR2 FYNNEI. DNA of the CDR3: TGTGCCAGCAGTGACCAGCGGGACAGGGGGGAGACCCAGTACTTC. It translates to CASSDQRDRGETQYF.

In its sample, this clonotype was seen many times. The CDR3 loop is CASSQVGDPNQPQHF. The DNA for the CDR3 is TGCGCCAGCAGCCAAGTAGGAGACCCCAATCAGCCCCAGCATTTT. This chain uses TRBV4-1 with TRBJ1-5; no definite D call. V lost 1 base and J lost 3, with 10 bases in between. Germline CDR1 MGHRA, CDR2 YSYEKL. This CDR3 spans 15 amino acids.

With respect to this clonotype: A much larger clone is a single base away; this may be a read error. The chain employs TRBV2 and TRBJ2-7, with D perhaps TRBD1 (5 bases). V lost 1 base and J 2 bases, leaving 15 bases between the germline ends. Germline V gene sequence: CDR1 SNHLY, CDR2 FYNNEI. The CDR3 runs to 16 residues. As DNA, the CDR3 is TGTGCCAGCAGTGAAGAGGTGGGGCCGACCCCCTACGAGCAGTACTTC. Its translation is CASSEEVGPTPYEQYF.

As to this clonotype: An end of the junction differs from the germline gene, which may be a read error. The gene calls are TRBV7-2 and TRBJ2-5, with D possibly being TRBD2 (7 bases). The CDR3 extends over 14 amino acids. CDR1 and CDR2 from the germline V gene are SGHTA and FQGNSA. Here the CDR3 reads CASSLDAGAEAQYF. In nucleotides, the CDR3 is TGTGCCAGCAGCTTAGATGCGGGGGCAGAGGCCCAGTACTTC.

This clonotype was detected ten times or more. This chain joins TRBV6-5 and TRBJ2-7, with D possibly matching TRBD2 (5 bases). Trimming stripped 0 bases from V and 2 bases from J, with 11 bases between. This CDR3 spans 15 amino acids. Germline CDR1 is MNHEY and CDR2 is SVGAGI. CDR3 amino acids: CASSYSNLGAYEQYF. CDR3 DNA sequence: TGTGCCAGCAGTTACTCGAATCTCGGGGCCTACGAGCAGTACTTC.

This clonotype occurred many times. J is TRBJ2-6 and V is TRBV5-6, with no clear D. The germline V gene encodes CDR1 SGHDT and CDR2 YYEEEE. Trimming took 4 bases from V and 6 from J, leaving 2 bases between them. The CDR3 length is 11 residues. The CDR3, as DNA: TGTGCCAGCAGCGAGGCCAACGTCCTGACTTTC. Its protein is CASSEANVLTF.

This clonotype was picked up a small number of times. The chain combines TRBV21-1 with TRBJ2-5; the D call in the table, TRBD1, was not verified against the DNA. TRBV21-1 is flagged as a pseudogene. CDR3 length: 16 amino acids. CDR3 sequence: CASSMTGGAGEETQYF. CDR3 sequence (DNA): TGTGCCAGCAGTATGACAGGGGGCGCTGGGGAAGAGACCCAGTACTTC.

The genes are TRBV13 and TRBJ2-7; 10 positions agree with TRBD1. Germline V gene sequence: CDR1 PRHDT, CDR2 FYEKMQ (reference sequence). CDR3 length: 15 residues. The ends lost 4 bases at V and 5 bases at J; junction bases unmatched: 8. The CDR3 nucleotides are TGTGCCAGCAGCTCAGCCGGACAGGGGGGGGACGAGCAGTACTTC. Its protein product is CASSSAGQGGDEQYF.

Points on this clonotype: A much larger clone lies a single base off, so this may be a read error. The chain couples TRBV19 to TRBJ2-7; a weak D match, TRBD1 (6 bases). The CDR3 sequence is 15 residues long. Germline V gene sequence: CDR1 LNHDA, CDR2 SQIVND (reference sequence). CDR3 nucleotides: TGTGCCGGTAGTATAGGCTACAGGGAGTCCTACGAGCAGTACTTC. It specifies CAGSIGYRESYEQYF.

The V and J genes are TRBV20-1 and TRBJ2-7; D remains unclear. This CDR3 is 14 amino acids long. Trimming cost V 3 bases and J 5 bases, with 17 bases left between them. In germline, CDR1 is DFQATT, CDR2 SNEGSKA (reference sequence). The CDR3 nucleotides are TGCAGTGCTAGTAGGCGTAGTCCTTCCCACGAGCAGTACTTC. As protein: CSASRRSPSHEQYF.

Ten or more counts support this clonotype. V and J are TRBV28 and TRBJ1-2, with 8 bases identical to TRBD1. The CDR3 consists of 13 residues. Unmatched junction bases numbered 7, after V lost 5 bases and J lost 8 bases. Germline loops: CDR1 MDHEN, CDR2 SYDVKM. CDR3: CASSLARGLGYTF. The DNA for the CDR3 is TGTGCCAGCAGTCTAGCCAGGGGGCTAGGCTACACCTTC.

The V gene is TRBV27, the J gene TRBJ2-3; the D is unclear. Germline CDR1 reads MNHEY; CDR2 reads SMNVEV (reference sequence). Trimming left V 8 bases short and J 3 bases short, with 6 bases between. The length of the CDR3 is 11 residues. The CDR3 sequence is CASGNTDTQYF. The CDR3 DNA is TGTGCCAGCGGGAATACAGATACGCAGTATTTT.

This clonotype was recorded a few times. The chain joins TRBV28 to TRBJ2-7; TRBD2 agrees at 7 bases. Per the germline V gene, CDR1 is MDHEN and CDR2 is SYDVKM. This CDR3 has 14 residues. Trimming removed 2 bases from V and 5 bases from J; junction bases left unmatched: 6. The CDR3 DNA reads TGTGCCAGCAGTTTAGGGAGGGAGGAGAACGAGCAGTACTTC. Translated, it gives CASSLGREENEQYF.

For this clonotype: Its ends do not fully match the called genes, so a read error is possible. V gene TRBV27 combines with J gene TRBJ1-5, with D maybe TRBD1 (5 bases). This CDR3 is built from 16 residues. In germline, CDR1 is MNHEY, CDR2 SMNVEV (reference sequence). CDR3 coding DNA: TGTGCCAGCAGTCCCATTGGGACCGGAGGTTCCCAGCCCCAGCGTTTT. Its translation: CASSPIGTGGSQPQRF.

This clonotype was recorded many times. For the CDR3, the DNA is TGTGCCAGCAGTGGACAGTACCTAAGCTCCTACGAGCAGTACTTC. Translated: CASSGQYLSSYEQYF. The J gene is TRBJ2-7, the V gene TRBV2; tentative D call: TRBD1 (5 bases). The germline V gene encodes CDR1 SNHLY and CDR2 FYNNEI. This CDR3 region has 15 residues. The ends were cut back, 4 bases at V and 0 bases at J, with 13 bases in the middle.

This clonotype occurred a few times. The chain couples TRBV4-3 to TRBJ2-7; 9 bases line up with TRBD2. Losses at the gene ends were 0 bases for V and 2 bases for J; bases not matched to a gene: 5. This CDR3 is 16 amino acids long. Per germline, CDR1 LGHNA and CDR2 YSLEER. CDR3 loop: CASSQDWASGTYEQYF. The CDR3 coding sequence is TGCGCCAGCAGCCAAGATTGGGCTAGCGGGACCTACGAGCAGTACTTC.

The gene calls are TRBV29-1 and TRBJ1-1; 8 nucleotides match TRBD1. J lost 5 bases, V lost 5 bases, and 16 bases had no gene match. The CDR3 has 16 amino acids. Germline V gene lookup returns CDR1 SQVTM and CDR2 ANQGSEA. CDR3 loop: CSVTTRPDRVVTEAFF. As DNA, the CDR3 is TGCAGCGTTACCACGCGACCGGACAGGGTAGTGACTGAAGCTTTCTTT.

Ten or more counts support this clonotype. This chain joins TRBV6-5 and TRBJ1-1; D is undetermined. The germline CDR1 and CDR2 sequences are MNHEY and SVGAGI. Between the trimmed V and J ends, which lost 10 bases and 0 bases, there was a span of 12 bases. CDR3 size: 13 residues. CDR3 loop: CAIRSGLNTEAFF. The CDR3 DNA reads as TGTGCCATCAGAAGCGGCTTGAACACTGAAGCTTTCTTT.

For this clonotype: One base away lies a much larger clone, so this may be a sequencing read error. This chain joins TRBV29-1 and TRBJ2-7, with 11 bases lining up with TRBD2. Germline V gene sequence: CDR1 SQVTM, CDR2 ANQGSEA. After removal of 7 bases from V and 6 bases from J, the junction contained 8 bases not matched to a gene. This CDR3 has 13 residues. CDR3 nucleotides: TGCAGCGCCACTAGCGGGAGCCCCTTCGAGCAGTACTTC. The encoded protein is CSATSGSPFEQYF.

The V call is TRBV4-3, the J call TRBJ2-1, with 11 positions matching TRBD2. The trim removed 1 base at V and 10 bases at J, leaving 12 bases unmatched. In germline, CDR1 is LGHNA, CDR2 YSLEER. The CDR3 contains 17 residues. For the CDR3, the DNA is TGCGCCAGCAGCCAAGGCTTAGCGGGGGGGCTGTTCCGGGAGCAGTTCTTC. Its translation is CASSQGLAGGLFREQFF.

The rearrangement uses TRBV19 and TRBJ1-5; 8 positions agree with TRBD1. The germline CDR1 and CDR2 sequences are LNHDA and SQIVND (reference sequence). Losses at the gene ends were 6 bases for V and 9 bases for J; bases not matched to a gene: 10. This CDR3 spans 14 amino acids. In DNA form, the CDR3 reads TGTGCCAGTAGCTGTCGACAGGGGCAGTGGCCCCAGCATTTT. It codes for CASSCRQGQWPQHF.

Ten or more counts support this clonotype. The chain uses TRBV7-9 and TRBJ2-5, with D tentatively TRBD2 (6 bases). The ends were cut back, 5 bases at V and 0 bases at J, with 16 bases in the middle. The CDR3 is 16 amino acids. Germline CDR1 and CDR2: SEHNR and FQNEAQ (reference sequence). Here the CDR3 reads CASSPVVGGHQETQYF. The CDR3 nucleotides read TGTGCCAGCAGCCCCGTAGTCGGGGGTCACCAAGAGACCCAGTACTTC.

The chain uses TRBV11-1 and TRBJ1-1, with D possibly matching TRBD1 (6 bases). CDR1 and CDR2 from the germline V gene are SGHAT and FQDESV (reference sequence). The germline V and J ends were trimmed by 2 bases and 3 bases, with 16 bases remaining between them. The CDR3 covers 16 residues. The CDR3 here is CASSLLQGFPDTEAFF. CDR3 sequence (DNA): TGTGCCAGCAGCTTACTCCAGGGGTTCCCGGACACTGAAGCTTTCTTT.

On this clonotype: Because it lacks the conserved phenylalanine or tryptophan at the end, this CDR3 is likely a read error. V gene TRBV27 combines with J gene TRBJ1-1, with D unresolved. Between the trimmed V and J ends, which lost 6 bases and 5 bases, there was a span of 7 bases. In germline, CDR1 is MNHEY, CDR2 SMNVEV (reference sequence). The CDR3 spans 11 residues. The CDR3 sequence is CASSSGTEAFS. DNA for the CDR3: TGTGCCAGCAGCTCAGGTACTGAAGCTTTCTCT.

This clonotype was seen ten or more times. The chain carries TRBV4-1 and TRBJ2-7, with D maybe TRBD1 (5 bases). This CDR3 has 13 amino acids. Germline-derived CDR1 and CDR2 are MGHRA and YSYEKL. V shed 0 bases and J shed 7 bases, with 10 bases lying between them. The CDR3 here is CASSQEKGWEQYF. The DNA for the CDR3 is TGCGCCAGCAGCCAAGAAAAGGGGTGGGAGCAGTACTTC.